This T cell receptor (beta chain) originates from a study of OX40 agonist ivuxolimab in advanced cancers. Germline CDR1 and CDR2: KGHSH and LQKENI. This CDR3 has 12 residues. Trimming removed 6 bases from V and 5 bases from J; junction bases left unmatched: 4. Measured with immunoSEQ multiplex PCR; TCRdb has only the in-frame clones, and not every one. The sample yields about 45,000 clones, around 84% seen once. Sequenced here: CD4+ or CD8+ T cells sorted from blood, sampled in a trial of the OX40 agonist ivuxolimab. The chain is built from TRBV18 and TRBJ2-7, with 7 bases identical to TRBD1. The TCR was taken from an adult with an advanced solid tumor such as melanoma, head and neck, liver or kidney cancer. This CDR3 reads CASSRQGHEQYF. Here the CDR3 DNA reads TGTGCCAGCTCGCGACAGGGCCACGAGCAGTACTTC.